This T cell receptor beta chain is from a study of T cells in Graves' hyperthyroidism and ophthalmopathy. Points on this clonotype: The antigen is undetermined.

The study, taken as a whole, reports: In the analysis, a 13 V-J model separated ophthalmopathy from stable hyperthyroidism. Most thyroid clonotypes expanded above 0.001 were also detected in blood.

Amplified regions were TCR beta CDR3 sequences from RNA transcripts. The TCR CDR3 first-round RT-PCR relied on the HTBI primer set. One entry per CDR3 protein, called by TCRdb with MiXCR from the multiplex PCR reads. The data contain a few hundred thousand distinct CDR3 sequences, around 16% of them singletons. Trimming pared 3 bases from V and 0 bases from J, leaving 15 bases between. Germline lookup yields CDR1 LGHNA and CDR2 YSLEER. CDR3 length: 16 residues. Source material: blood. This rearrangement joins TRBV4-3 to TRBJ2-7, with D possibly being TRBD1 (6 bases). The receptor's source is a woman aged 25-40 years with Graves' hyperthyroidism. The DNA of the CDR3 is TGCGCCAGCAGCCACACGACAGGAATGAGCTCCTACGAGCAGTACTTC. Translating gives CASSHTTGMSSYEQYF.